These 6 T cell receptor beta chains originate from one sample sequenced in a study of shared clonotypes between healthy human individuals. The assay was immunoSEQ multiplex PCR, and TCRdb's table has in-frame clones only and misses some. The table lists more than 2,000,000 clones, 93% of them singletons. Sample: naive CD4+ T cells from PBMCs. Subset defined: CD45RA+ positively selected. Receptor source: a man aged 18 to 30 in good health. Some clones in this sample may be carry-over from other donors' samples.

CDR3 DNA: TGCGCCAGCAGTGAGGTTGGTAGGGTGGACAATGAGCAGTTCTTC. This sequence encodes CASSEVGRVDNEQFF. The V gene is TRBV10-1, the J gene TRBJ2-1, with D unclear. There are 15 residues in the CDR3. V lost 2 bases, J lost 5 bases, and 13 bases lay in between. Per germline, CDR1 WNHNN and CDR2 SYGVQD (reference sequence).

Turning to this clone: Within the sample, other DNA sequences also encode this same CDR3. The chain combines TRBV5-4 with TRBJ2-1; 10 bases line up with TRBD2. The CDR3 loop spans 16 amino acids. V shed 4 bases, J shed 1 base, and the junction held 5 bases outside the gene matches. Looked up from germline, CDR1 is SGHNT and CDR2 is YYREEE (reference sequence). This chain's CDR3 is CASSPTSGTSYNEQFF. The CDR3, as DNA: TGTGCCAGCAGCCCCACTAGCGGGACTTCCTACAATGAGCAGTTCTTC. Drawing the rest from reference TRBV5-4 and TRBJ2-1, the complete variable domain is ETGVTQSPTHLIKTRGQQVTLRCSSQSGHNTVSWYQQALGQGPQFIFQYYREEENGRGNFPPRFSGLQFPNYSSELNVNALELDDSALYLCASSPTSGTSYNEQFFGPGTRLTVL.

For this clone: The same CDR3 is also encoded by other DNA sequences in this sample. This chain connects TRBV10-3 to TRBJ2-6, with no clear D. Looked up from germline, CDR1 is ENHRY and CDR2 is SYGVKD. Trimming removed 2 bases from V and 0 bases from J, with 2 bases in between. CDR3 length: 14 residues. Here the CDR3 DNA reads TGTGCCATCAGTGAGGGCTCTGGGGCCAACGTCCTGACTTTC. Its translation: CAISEGSGANVLTF.

CDR3: CASRKTGTETSEQYF. The CDR3 nucleotides are TGTGCCAGCAGGAAAACCGGGACAGAAACGAGTGAGCAGTACTTC. This chain joins TRBV5-4 and TRBJ2-7; TRBD1 matches at 7 bases. Germline V gene lookup returns CDR1 SGHNT and CDR2 YYREEE (reference sequence). With V trimmed by 5 bases and J by 7 bases, 15 bases remained unmatched. The CDR3 length is 15 residues.

The chain couples TRBV7-9 to TRBJ1-2, with D unclear. This CDR3 comprises 11 residues. From germline, CDR1 is SEHNR and CDR2 FQNEAQ (reference sequence). V shed 4 bases and J shed 6 bases, with 6 bases lying between them. This CDR3 reads CASSSPDGYTF. Written as DNA, the CDR3 is TGTGCCAGCAGCTCCCCAGATGGCTACACCTTC. Drawing the rest from reference TRBV7-9 and TRBJ1-2, the complete variable domain is DTGVSQNPRHKITKRGQNVTFRCDPISEHNRLYWYRQTLGQGPEFLTYFQNEAQLEKSRLLSDRFSAERPKGSFSTLEIQRTEQGDSAMYLCASSSPDGYTFGSGTRLTVV.

V gene TRBV4-2 combines with J gene TRBJ2-2; tentatively, D is TRBD2 (5 bases). Germline V gene lookup returns CDR1 LGHNA and CDR2 YNFKEQ. The CDR3 runs 17 residues. The germline V and J ends were trimmed by 3 bases and 6 bases, with 20 bases remaining between them. CDR3 DNA sequence: TGTGCCAGCAGCCACAGACCCACGGCGCCCGGGGCCGGGGAGCTGTTTTTT. It yields the protein CASSHRPTAPGAGELFF.